This T cell receptor beta chain was observed in a study of persistence of HIV-infected CD4 T cells. Overlapping HIV-1 Gag 15-mer peptides at 0.8 to 1 ug per peptide per mL were used. Memory cells lacking CD40L and CD69 with high CD45RO were sorted. Adults with HIV-1 started suppressive ART while chronically infected. Turning to this clone: Its specificity is not known.

The germline gives CDR1 SGHTS, CDR2 YDEGEE. This CDR3 is 14 amino acids long. V lost 3 bases to trimming and J lost 4 bases; unmatched junction nucleotides: 4. Sequencing used immunoSEQ version 4 in survey mode. This table comes from immunoSEQ multiplex PCR, and its TCRdb copy is limited to in-frame clones, with some not included. This sample carries about 64,000 clones, 65% to 80% of them seen once, and the ten largest clones take roughly 1.7%. The chain is built from TRBV5-8 and TRBJ1-5; 7 bases align to TRBD1. The sample was CD4+ T cells sorted from PBMCs after approximately 18-hour stimulation, taken from a patient who received antiretroviral therapy. This receptor was taken from an adult man with HIV who was CMV-seropositive. DNA of the CDR3: TGTGCCAGCAGCTCACAGGGGCTAAATCAGCCCCAGCATTTT. This codes for CASSSQGLNQPQHF.